This T cell receptor beta chain was observed in a study of blood T cell repertoires in COVID-19. Across the whole study: The origin of the acute and convalescent COVID-19 samples was the United States, Italy and Spain. Sources were T cells, B-cell-depleted T cells, or PBMCs; the material itself was cDNA or gDNA.

V was cut by 0 bases and J by 4 bases, with 15 bases left in between. Germline values: CDR1 SNHLY, CDR2 FYNNEI. The CDR3 extends over 16 amino acids. The authors' processing: Amplification of reference gene primers was used by the study to estimate nucleated cell counts. Sequencing was performed with immunoSEQ multiplex PCR; in TCRdb, only in-frame clones are kept and a portion is missing. The V and J calls and clone size are taken from that table; D and trimming were inferred from the DNA. The table has 150,000 to 200,000 clones, 70% to 80% seen once. Patients at the Seattle site were enrolled during active infection and followed longitudinally.

The rearrangement joins TRBV2 to TRBJ2-5; a weak D match, TRBD2 (5 bases). The clonotype comes from a woman aged 40 to 50 with COVID-19, enrolled during active disease. The sequenced sample consisted of peripheral blood. CDR3 DNA: TGTGCCAGCAGTGAAGCGCTTCGAGGGTATGGAGAGACCCAGTACTTC. This translates into CASSEALRGYGETQYF.